The rows below give T cell receptor beta chains drawn from one sample of a study of OX40 agonist ivuxolimab in advanced cancers. Repertoires were generated with immunoSEQ multiplex PCR, while TCRdb's copy carries only in-frame clones and drops some. Of roughly 89,000 clones detected, around 90% appear once; the ten largest clones hold approximately 0.3%. The starting material was CD4+ or CD8+ T cells sorted from blood, obtained in a trial of the OX40 agonist ivuxolimab. These receptors all stem from an adult with an advanced solid tumor such as melanoma, head and neck, liver or kidney cancer. Each CDR3 is given with its conserved first and last residue. D genes are given only for firm matches. For some rows the clone size is stated as once, few or many, or as a class when expanded; others skip it.

TRBJ1-5 | . | . | TRBV18 | TGTGCCAGCTCACCAGTTAGACAGCAAAATCAGCCCCAGCATTTT | CASSPVRQQNQPQHF
TRBJ2-7 | . | . | TRBV28 | TGTGCCAGCAGTCAGTCCTACGAGCAGTACTTC | CASSQSYEQYF
TRBJ2-3 | TRBD2 | . | TRBV29-1 | TGCAGCGTTGTGGCGGGAGGGGCAGATACGCAGTATTTT | CSVVAGGADTQYF
TRBJ1-3 | . | few | TRBV6-1 | TGTGCCAGCAGTAAAGGACGGACCAGCTCTGGAAACACCATATATTTT | CASSKGRTSSGNTIYF
TRBJ2-1 | TRBD2 | . | TRBV4-1 | TGCGCCAGCAGCCCTAGCGGGGCGCTATCCTACAATGAGCAGTTCTTC | CASSPSGALSYNEQFF
TRBJ1-2 | . | . | TRBV28 | TGTGCCAGCAGTTTACCCGTAAAGGGGTATGGCTACACCTTC | CASSLPVKGYGYTF
TRBJ2-7 | TRBD2 | once | TRBV7-9 | TGTGCCAGCAGCTTAGCGTTAGCGGGGAGCTCCTACGAGCAGTACTTC | CASSLALAGSSYEQYF
TRBJ1-1 | . | . | TRBV28 | TGTGCCAGCAGTTACGGCCTCCAAGCTTTCTTT | CASSYGLQAFF
TRBJ2-7 | TRBD1 | . | TRBV28 | TGTGCCAGCAGATCATCCCCGGGAAGACAGGGGAGTCGGTACGAGCAGTACTTC | CASRSSPGRQGSRYEQYF
TRBJ2-3 | TRBD2 | . | TRBV5-1 | TGCGCCAGCAGCTTGGAGGGACTAGCGGGAGCAGATACGCAGTATTTT | CASSLEGLAGADTQYF
TRBJ1-1 | TRBD1 | once | TRBV29-1 | TGCAGCGTCGCAAAAGGGGGCGCGAACACTGAAGCTTTCTTT | CSVAKGGANTEAFF
TRBJ1-2 | . | . | TRBV7-9 | TGTGCCAGCAGCTTAGAACAGGGAAACTATGGCTACACCTTC | CASSLEQGNYGYTF
TRBJ2-3 | TRBD1 | once | TRBV9 | TGTGCCAGCAGCGTAAGGGGACAGGGGTTGGCAGATACGCAGTATTTT | CASSVRGQGLADTQYF
TRBJ2-7 | . | . | TRBV6-5 | TGTGCCAGCAGTAGGGACCCATCCTACGAGCAGTACTTC | CASSRDPSYEQYF
TRBJ1-5 | TRBD1 | . | TRBV6-1 | TGTGCCAGCAGTGAATTTGGGACAGGGTCATATCAGCCCCAGCATTTT | CASSEFGTGSYQPQHF
TRBJ2-7 | TRBD1 | . | TRBV2 | TGTGCCAGCAGTGGATGGACAGGGTCCTACGAGCAGTACTTC | CASSGWTGSYEQYF
TRBJ2-1 | TRBD2 | . | TRBV6-1 | TGTGCCAGCACCCCGCGGGGGGAGTACAATGAGCAGTTCTTC | CASTPRGEYNEQFF
TRBJ2-7 | . | . | TRBV5-1 | TGCGCCAGCAGCTTGGAGACAGGCTCCGCTTTGGGTGAGCAGTACTTC | CASSLETGSALGEQYF
TRBJ2-2 | . | few | TRBV15 | TGTGCCACCAGCAGGTTCAGGGAAACCGGGGAGCTGTTTTTT | CATSRFRETGELFF
TRBJ1-2 | . | . | TRBV4-2 | TGTGCCAGCAGCCAAGGTGGAGGGGTCTTTGGCTACACCTTC | CASSQGGGVFGYTF
TRBJ1-3 | TRBD1 | . | TRBV7-2 | TGTGCCAGCAGCCCCGCGGGACAGGGCACTGGAAACACCATATATTTT | CASSPAGQGTGNTIYF
TRBJ2-2 | TRBD1 | . | TRBV28 | TGTGCCAGCAGTCAAACCCGGACAGGGGGGGGCGGGGAGCTGTTTTTT | CASSQTRTGGGGELFF
TRBJ2-1 | . | . | TRBV11-1 | TGTGCCACCTCAGAAGGAAAGGGCTCCTACAATGAGCAGTTCTTC | CATSEGKGSYNEQFF
TRBJ1-5 | . | . | TRBV4-1 | TGCGCCAGCAGCCAAGATTCGCTTTCGGGGCCACGCTATAGCAATCAGCCCCAGCATTTT | CASSQDSLSGPRYSNQPQHF
TRBJ2-7 | TRBD2 | few | TRBV11-2 | TGTGCCAGCAGTTACGGGACTAGCGGCCCCTTTGCGCCCGAGCAGTACTTC | CASSYGTSGPFAPEQYF
TRBJ1-6 | . | once | TRBV6-5 | TGTGCCAGCAGTCGGACAGATAATTCACCCCTCCACTTT | CASSRTDNSPLHF
TRBJ2-4 | TRBD2 | . | TRBV5-1 | TGCGCCAGCAGCTTGGAACTAGCGGGGGCCGACACTAGGTACTTC | CASSLELAGADTRYF
TRBJ2-1 | TRBD2 | . | TRBV7-3 | TGTGCCAGCAGCTTAAACCCAAGACTAGCGGGAAGCTCCTACAATGAGCAGTTCTTC | CASSLNPRLAGSSYNEQFF
TRBJ2-5 | . | . | TRBV19 | TGCGCCAGTAGCGTATGGGCGAGGGCCCCTCAAGAGACCCAGTACTTC | CASSVWARAPQETQYF
TRBJ1-1 | TRBD1 | . | TRBV18 | TGTGCCAGCTCACCACCGAAGGACAGGGTAACTGAAGCTTTCTTT | CASSPPKDRVTEAFF
TRBJ2-7 | TRBD1 | . | TRBV6-6 | TGTGCCAGCAGTACCACCGGGACAGGGTGGTACGAGCAGTACTTC | CASSTTGTGWYEQYF
TRBJ2-5 | . | . | TRBV20-1 | TGCAGTCCAACCTACGACCTAACCCAGTACTTC | CSPTYDLTQYF
TRBJ2-7 | . | . | TRBV6-6 | TGTGCCAGCAGTTACTCTAAGGGCGAGCAGTACTTC | CASSYSKGEQYF
TRBJ2-3 | TRBD1 | . | TRBV6-5 | TGTGCCAGCAGTTACGCAGCAGGGGGCTGGCAGTATTTT | CASSYAAGGWQYF
TRBJ2-3 | . | . | TRBV18 | TGTGCCAGCTCATCGGGGACGGGGAGCACAGATACGCAGTATTTT | CASSSGTGSTDTQYF
TRBJ2-3 | . | . | TRBV4-3 | TGCGCCAGCAGCCGCGGACAGTCTGGCACAGATACGCAGTATTTT | CASSRGQSGTDTQYF
TRBJ2-3 | TRBD1 | . | TRBV7-2 | TGTGCCAGCAGCGTCCGACAGGGGGCAACAGATACGCAGTATTTT | CASSVRQGATDTQYF
TRBJ2-3 | . | . | TRBV9 | TGTGCCAGCAGCGTATATCCCCTCCGCGGGGATACAGATACGCAGTATTTT | CASSVYPLRGDTDTQYF
TRBJ2-1 | . | . | TRBV30 | TGTGCCCTGACAGGCTACAATGAGCAGTTCTTC | CALTGYNEQFF
TRBJ1-5 | TRBD1 | . | TRBV30 | TGTGCCTGGAGTTTCCAGGGGGCGACGGAGCCCCAGCATTTT | CAWSFQGATEPQHF
TRBJ2-1 | . | . | TRBV7-2 | TGTGCCAGCAGCAGATGGACTTACAATGAGCAGTTCTTC | CASSRWTYNEQFF
TRBJ1-5 | . | . | TRBV18 | TGTGCCAGCTCACCACCGGGTGTTAGCAATCAGCCCCAGCATTTT | CASSPPGVSNQPQHF
TRBJ2-7 | . | . | TRBV11-1 | TGTGCCAGCAGCTTAGGGGCCGGGAGAACCTACGAGCAGTACTTC | CASSLGAGRTYEQYF
TRBJ2-7 | . | . | TRBV18 | TGTGCCAGCTCGGTGGGACTTACCTACGAGCAGTACTTC | CASSVGLTYEQYF